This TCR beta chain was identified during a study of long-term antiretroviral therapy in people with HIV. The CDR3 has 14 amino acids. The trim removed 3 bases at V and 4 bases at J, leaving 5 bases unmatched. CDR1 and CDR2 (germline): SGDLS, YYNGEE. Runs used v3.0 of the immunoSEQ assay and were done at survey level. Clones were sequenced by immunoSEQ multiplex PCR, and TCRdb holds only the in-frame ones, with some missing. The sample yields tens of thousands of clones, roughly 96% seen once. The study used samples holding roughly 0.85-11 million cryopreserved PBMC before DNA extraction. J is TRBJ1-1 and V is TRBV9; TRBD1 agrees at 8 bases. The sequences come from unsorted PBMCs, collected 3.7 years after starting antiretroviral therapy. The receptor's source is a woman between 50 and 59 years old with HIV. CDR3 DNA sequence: TGTGCCAGCAGCGGCGGACAGGGCTTCACTGAAGCTTTCTTT. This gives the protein CASSGGQGFTEAFF.